This T cell receptor beta chain was profiled in a study of vaccination effects on CD4 cells after COVID-19. Study-level results: The study had few convalescent patients and no early post-infection timepoints.

This clone was detected a few times. Its antigen is unidentified. Sequencing in the ViraFEST assay came after antigen-specific CD4+ T cells had been expanded with viral peptide pools, which were used to stimulate PBMC. At the end of nine to ten days of culture, CD4+ T cells were isolated. Among the vaccine recipients, none had a prior SARS-CoV-2 infection, and nucleocapsid antibodies were negative. Researchers reported culturing more than 1.5 million PBMC in each well, adding approximately 9.4 IU/ml IL-2 and roughly 11 ug/ml peptides. From germline, CDR1 is MGHRA and CDR2 YSYEKL. The CDR3 consists of 16 residues. V lost 4 bases and J 5 bases, leaving 20 bases between the germline ends. Using immunoSEQ multiplex PCR, the repertoire was profiled, and TCRdb retains in-frame clones only, with some absent. The sample has 40,000 to 50,000 clones, over 75% seen once.

This sequence originates from a human donor who received a COVID-19 vaccine. Sequencing used CD4+ T cells from PBMCs cultured with HCoV-NL63 spike peptides, obtained before COVID-19 vaccination. This rearrangement joins TRBV4-1 to TRBJ2-5; D is possibly TRBD2 (6 bases). CDR3 nucleotides: TGCGCCAGCAGCCTGAGCTGGGGGGATTGGGCTGAGACCCAGTACTTC. It specifies CASSLSWGDWAETQYF.